This entry lists 11 T cell receptor beta chains sequenced from one sample in a study of T cell clonality in common variable immunodeficiency. Using immunoSEQ multiplex PCR, the repertoire was profiled, and TCRdb retains in-frame clones only, with some absent. There are approximately 81,000 clones in the sample, none observed a single time. Sequenced material: peripheral blood mononuclear cells. The receptors were gathered from a person aged 18 to 69 in good health.

This clone occurred many times. The read ends 3 residues shy of where the CDR3 ends; the end is completed using the germline J gene. The V and J genes are TRBV7-2 and TRBJ2-3; D gene ambiguous. The CDR3 sequence is 13 residues long. Germline CDR1 is SGHTA and CDR2 is FQGNSA. V shed 1 base and J shed 6 bases, with 8 bases lying between them. The covered CDR3 bases are TGTGCCAGCAGCTTAGGTGTTCGGGATACG. It is translated as CASSLGVRDT. From start to end, the CDR3 is CASSLGVRDTQYF.

This clone was observed many times. Read sequence stops 3 residues before the CDR3 end, and the germline J gene provides the missing end. The chain carries TRBV5-1 and TRBJ2-7; 8 positions match TRBD2. V gave up 4 bases and J gave up 3 bases; unmatched junction bases: 6. This CDR3 region has 14 residues. Germline values: CDR1 SGHRS, CDR2 YFSETQ. The DNA read from the CDR3 is TGCGCCAGCAGCCCTGGAGGGACTAGCTACGAG. It specifies CASSPGGTSYE. The CDR3, in full, reads CASSPGGTSYEQYF.

At least ten counts were recorded for this clone. At one boundary the junction diverges from the germline segment, which might be a read error. The sequence runs out 3 residues before the end of the CDR3; the remainder is reconstructed from the germline J gene. J is TRBJ2-5 and V is TRBV4-2, with D tentatively TRBD2 (5 bases). The length of the CDR3 is 16 residues. The V gene's germline CDR1 is LGHNA and CDR2 YNFKEQ. The chain's CDR3 is CASSQDGLFPQGTQYF. The CDR3 DNA, read in part, is TGCGCCAGCAGCCAGGACGGACTCTTCCCCCAAGGAACC.

This clone has at least ten counts. The CDR3 goes on 3 residues after the read ends, and that part is filled in from the germline J gene. V is TRBV6-1 and J is TRBJ2-5, with 7 bases fitting TRBD2. V gave up 3 bases and J gave up 7 bases; unmatched junction bases: 11. The CDR3 has 15 residues. Germline lookup yields CDR1 MNHNS and CDR2 SASEGT. The CDR3 bases that were read are TGTGCCAGCAGTGACATTTCCAGGGACTACGGGACC. Protein: CASSDISRDYGT. The CDR3 reads in full as CASSDISRDYGTQYF.

This clone was counted many times. The read gets to within 3 residues of the CDR3 end, and the germline J gene fills in the rest. This chain connects TRBV10-3 to TRBJ2-7, with TRBD2 matching over 9 bases. V dropped 10 bases and J dropped 0; count of bases not matched to a gene: 7. CDR3 length equals 14 residues. The germline V gene encodes CDR1 ENHRY and CDR2 SYGVKD. CDR3 DNA (partial): TGTGCCACCACACCGCGGGAGGGCTCCTACGAG. This encodes CATTPREGSYE. The complete CDR3 reads CATTPREGSYEQYF.

This clone was picked up many times. The CDR3 region is CASSQVLRAYTGELFF. The covered CDR3 bases are TGTGCCAGCAGCCAAGTATTAAGAGCTTACACCGGGGAG. The chain carries TRBV3-1 (or the pseudogene TRBV3-2) and TRBJ2-2; D is unresolved. The CDR3 extends 3 residues past the end of the read, so its final part is completed from the germline J gene. Germline V gene lookup returns CDR1 LGHDT and CDR2 YNNKEL (reference sequence). V was pared by 1 base and J by 3 bases, with 12 bases between. This CDR3 contains 16 residues.

This clone was recorded many times. The sequenced fragment ends 3 residues before the CDR3 boundary, so the rest is inferred from the germline J gene. The rearrangement links TRBV19 to TRBJ2-7; TRBD1 matches at 12 bases. With V trimmed by 7 bases and J by 4 bases, 11 bases remained unmatched. Germline V lookup: CDR1 LNHDA, CDR2 SQIVND (reference sequence). The CDR3 contains 16 residues. Incomplete CDR3 DNA: TGTGCCAGTACCGCCGAGGGGACAGGGGGCGCATACGAG. This translates into CASTAEGTGGAYE. The complete CDR3 sequence is CASTAEGTGGAYEQYF.

This clone was counted many times. The observed sequence ends 3 residues before the CDR3 terminus, with the missing tail filled in from the germline J gene. The V and J genes are TRBV5-6 and TRBJ2-1; D is unclear. V lost 4 bases and J 5 bases, leaving 10 bases between the germline ends. The CDR3 has 13 amino acids. The germline V gene encodes CDR1 SGHDT and CDR2 YYEEEE. Partial CDR3 DNA: TGTGCCAGCAGCCATACGGTTAACAATGAG. Translating it yields CASSHTVNNE. The entire CDR3 is CASSHTVNNEQFF.

In its sample, this clone was seen many times. The observed sequence ends 3 residues before the CDR3 terminus, with the missing tail filled in from the germline J gene. The rearrangement joins TRBV12-3 or TRBV12-4 to TRBJ2-1, with a tentative D call TRBD2 (6 bases). This CDR3 contains 16 residues. V lost 2 bases and J 6 bases, leaving 17 bases between the germline ends. The DNA read from the CDR3 is TGTGCCAGCAGTTTACCCCGACTAGGGTCGGGCAATGAG. Protein sequence: CASSLPRLGSGNE. The CDR3 reads in full as CASSLPRLGSGNEQFF.

Ten or more counts support this clone. The read stops 3 residues short of the end of the CDR3; the missing end is completed from the germline J gene. This chain uses TRBV12-5 with TRBJ2-7; 7 positions agree with TRBD2. Germline V CDR1 and CDR2: LGHNT, FRNRAP. The CDR3 loop spans 16 amino acids. The J segment lost 2 bases and the V segment lost 7 bases, leaving 14 bases of the junction unmatched. CDR3 in amino acids: CASAYPLAPGAYEQYF. The CDR3 DNA, read in part, is TGTGCTAGTGCCTACCCACTAGCGCCGGGGGCCTACGAG.

The sample holds many counts of this clone. The read finishes 3 residues shy of the CDR3 end, and the germline J gene is used to complete it. The V gene is TRBV5-1, the J gene TRBJ2-3, with TRBD1 matching over 8 bases. CDR1 SGHRS and CDR2 YFSETQ come from the germline V gene. The trim removed 4 bases at V and 2 bases at J, leaving 6 bases unmatched. CDR3 length: 15 residues. The CDR3 sequence is CASSRNQGATDTQYF. The covered CDR3 bases are TGCGCCAGCAGCCGCAATCAGGGGGCCACAGATACG.